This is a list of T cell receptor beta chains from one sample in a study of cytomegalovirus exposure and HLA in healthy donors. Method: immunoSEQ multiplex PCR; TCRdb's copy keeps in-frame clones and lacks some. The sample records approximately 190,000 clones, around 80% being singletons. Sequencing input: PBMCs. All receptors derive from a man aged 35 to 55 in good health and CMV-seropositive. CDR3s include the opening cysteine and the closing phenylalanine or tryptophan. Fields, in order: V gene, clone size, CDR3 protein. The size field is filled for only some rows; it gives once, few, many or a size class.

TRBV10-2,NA,CASCDRGGNQPQHF
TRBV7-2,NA,CASSSPQTRPNTGELFF
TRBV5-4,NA,CASSLLANTEAFF
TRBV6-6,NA,CASKKSSGANVLTF
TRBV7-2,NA,CASSLKRGGQETQYF
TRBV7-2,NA,CASSPLAAGSRSGNTIYF
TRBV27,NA,CASKRTGNHGIYGYTF
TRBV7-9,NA,CASSSSRAGAGMNTEAFF
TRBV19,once,CASSLQTSGATQYF
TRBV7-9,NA,CASSDTGAGNTIYF
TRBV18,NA,CASSPKQGLGYTF
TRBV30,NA,CAWGQGGIHSNQPQHF
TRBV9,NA,CASSVYSNQPQHF
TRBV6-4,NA,CASSELAGYSEQFF
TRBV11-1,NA,CASTTQQDRTYGYTF
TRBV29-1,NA,CSVETGWSTEAFF
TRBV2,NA,CASKPRGAGTDTQYF
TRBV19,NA,CASSPTGGDQPQHF
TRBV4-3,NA,CASSPPGDPFYGYTF
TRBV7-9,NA,CASSLGDSWNEKLFF
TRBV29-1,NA,CSVVTGAEEGTEAFF
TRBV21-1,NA,CAREQGSHTEAFF
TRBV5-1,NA,CASSGQGQETQYF
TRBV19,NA,CASDTGGGSKTQYF
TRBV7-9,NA,CASSLDDRGPRETQYF
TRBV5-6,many,CASSSVLNYGYTF
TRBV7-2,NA,CASSPFGVTTGELFF
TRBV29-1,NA,CSVERGTPNTEAFF
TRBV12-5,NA,CASGPLAGVNTGELFF
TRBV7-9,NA,CASSEGQGIDEQYF
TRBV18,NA,CASSPKQGNEQFF
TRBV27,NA,CASTRLLTREQYF
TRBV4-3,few,CASSQDRTGPNYGYTF
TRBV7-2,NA,CASSPLRTPETEAFF
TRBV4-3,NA,CASSQDRGTGETQYF
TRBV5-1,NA,CASTRTGGGGEQFF
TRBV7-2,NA,CASSSPGLAGAETQYF
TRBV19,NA,CASSTTRRGATNEKLFF
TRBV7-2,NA,CASSLRRAGAPQYF
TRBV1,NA,CTSSQEWATRGYTF
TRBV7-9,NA,CSSSPQHDEQYF
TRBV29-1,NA,CSVEGQNTSEQFF
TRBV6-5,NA,CASSYSPGGPGYGYTF
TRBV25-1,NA,CASRAPWREAEAFF
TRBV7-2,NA,CASSLEELETQYF
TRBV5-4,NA,CATRGNAGNTIYF
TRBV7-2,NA,CASSLGDLYEQYF
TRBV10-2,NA,CASDRGGDGYTF
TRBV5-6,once,CASSRRTGRHTDTQYF
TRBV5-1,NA,CASSDNPTGLGTYGYTF
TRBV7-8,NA,CASSLAPTSVRSYNEQFF
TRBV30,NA,CAWLRTGDLIYEQYF
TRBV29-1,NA,CSVLGDRGASVDEQYF
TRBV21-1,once,CAKLLGMNTEAFF
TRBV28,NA,CASRSARPTVGQYF
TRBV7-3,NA,CASSSIAGDEQYF
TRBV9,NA,CASSVGPNTEAFF
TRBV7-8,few,CASKPGSGNTIYF
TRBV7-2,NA,CASSSPLDSGGYNEQFF
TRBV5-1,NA,CASRFGGLETQYF